This T cell receptor beta chain was captured in a study of blood T cell repertoires in COVID-19. Study-wide background: Donors in the United States, Italy and Spain gave samples during acute or convalescent COVID-19.

CDR3 length: 14 residues. Trimming removed 2 bases at V and 3 bases at J, with 10 bases between. The germline V gene has CDR1 MNHNY and CDR2 SVGAGI (reference sequence). Original handling: Amplification from reference gene primers served as the basis for estimated nucleated cell counts. Profiled with immunoSEQ multiplex PCR; TCRdb holds only in-frame clones, not every one. V and J calls and clone size are given by that table; D and trimming were obtained from the DNA. This table has more than 200,000 clones, 80% to 85% appearing once. What was sequenced was peripheral blood. The chain combines TRBV6-6 with TRBJ2-5; D gene unclear. The clonotype was recovered from a man aged 35 to 55 with acute or convalescent COVID-19. DNA for the CDR3: TGTGCCAGCAGTTACACCAGACTTGAAGAGACCCAGTACTTC. Its translation is CASSYTRLEETQYF.